Below, 27 T cell receptor beta chains from the same sample are listed, as sequenced in a study of CD8+CD57+ T cells in acquired aplastic anemia. The template used for profiling TCR beta VDJ and CDR3 was genomic DNA. Via MiXCR, TCRdb re-called the reads, giving one row per CDR3 protein. The table has some 200,000 distinct CDR3 sequences, under 55% seen once; the top ten hold just under 20%. Patients picked for sequencing had shown CD8+CD57+ cell expansion detected by flow cytometry. Sequenced input: sorted CD4+, CD8+, or CD8+CD57+ T cells (not recorded which) from PBMCs. These receptor sequences come from a human donor with aplastic anemia.

The chain links TRBV3-1 to TRBJ2-3; 8 bases align to TRBD1. The CDR3 loop spans 19 amino acids. V gave up 2 bases and J gave up 2 bases; unmatched junction bases: 15. The V gene's germline CDR1 is LGHDT and CDR2 YNNKEL (reference sequence). The CDR3 loop is CASSQRPGTTGGYTDTQYF. The CDR3 nucleotides are TGTGCCAGCAGCCAAAGGCCCGGGACAACAGGGGGATACACAGATACGCAGTATTTT.

This chain uses TRBV10-3 with TRBJ2-3, with TRBD1 matching over 10 bases. The CDR3 is 13 amino acids. The germline V gene has CDR1 ENHRY and CDR2 SYGVKD. J was trimmed by 4 bases and V by 9 bases; bases with no gene match: 4. CDR3: CAIAGQGADTQYF. CDR3 DNA sequence: TGTGCCATAGCCGGACAGGGGGCAGATACGCAGTATTTT.

The chain joins TRBV27 to TRBJ2-3; D is perhaps TRBD2 (6 bases). The CDR3 has 17 residues. Trimming stripped 4 bases from V and 2 bases from J, with 19 bases between. Germline V gene sequence: CDR1 MNHEY, CDR2 SMNVEV (reference sequence). The CDR3 protein is CASSSLRRAGNTDTQYF. The CDR3 nucleotides read TGTGCCAGCAGTTCCCTCCGAAGGGCGGGGAACACAGATACGCAGTATTTT.

This clonotype has at least ten counts. This chain uses TRBV6-5 with TRBJ1-4; D is uncertain. Germline lookup yields CDR1 MNHEY and CDR2 SVGAGI. V lost 7 bases and J 5 bases, leaving 11 bases between the germline ends. This CDR3 spans 13 amino acids. This chain's CDR3 is CASKTPDNEKLFF. CDR3 nucleotides: TGTGCCAGCAAGACACCTGACAATGAAAAACTGTTTTTT.

The chain recombines TRBV29-1 with TRBJ2-7; maybe TRBD2 (5 bases). This CDR3 contains 14 residues. Germline loops: CDR1 SQVTM, CDR2 ANQGSEA. V lost 4 bases, J lost 3 bases, and 16 bases lay in between. CDR3 protein: CSVGEASNRYEQYF. CDR3 nucleotide sequence: TGCAGCGTTGGGGAAGCTAGCAACCGCTACGAGCAGTACTTC.

CDR3 nucleotide sequence: TGTGCCAGCAGCCCAGACTTTCCCTCCTACGAGCAGTACTTC. Amino acids: CASSPDFPSYEQYF. The rearrangement uses TRBV7-3 and TRBJ2-7; D call uncertain. This CDR3 is 14 amino acids long. Germline CDR1 SGHTA, CDR2 FQGTGA. With 5 bases removed from V and 0 bases from J, the gap between germline ends came to 11 bases.

At least ten counts were recorded for this clonotype. The CDR3, as DNA: TGTGCCAGCAGTTACCGGGAACGGAACTATGGCTACACCTTC. Translated: CASSYRERNYGYTF. The chain combines TRBV6-5 with TRBJ1-2; D gene uncertain. This CDR3 is 14 amino acids long. Germline CDR1 MNHEY, CDR2 SVGAGI. The ends were cut back, 2 bases at V and 2 bases at J, with 9 bases in the middle.

The chain is built from TRBV10-1 and TRBJ2-3; no firm D call. This CDR3 has 15 amino acids. Germline lookup yields CDR1 WNHNN and CDR2 SYGVQD (reference sequence). V gave up 2 bases and J gave up 0 bases, with 9 bases separating them. The CDR3 protein is CASSEKATSTDTQYF. The CDR3 coding sequence is TGCGCCAGCAGTGAGAAGGCCACAAGCACAGATACGCAGTATTTT.

Remarks on this clonotype: Mismatch with germline at one junction end may stem from a read error. The chain links TRBV9 to TRBJ2-1, with a possible D match to TRBD2 (6 bases). Germline V gives CDR1 SGDLS, CDR2 YYNGEE. The CDR3 loop spans 15 amino acids. The CDR3 reads CASSVGSGFGNEQFF. The CDR3 DNA follows: TGCGCCAGCAGTGTGGGTAGCGGTTTCGGGAATGAGCAGTTCTTC.

The sample holds many counts of this clonotype. V and J are TRBV7-6 and TRBJ2-2; 11 nucleotides agree with TRBD2. With V trimmed by 7 bases and J by 0 bases, 10 bases remained unmatched. From germline, CDR1 is SGHVS and CDR2 FNYEAQ. The length of the CDR3 is 18 residues. The CDR3 spells CASTWLAGGASNTGELFF. In DNA, the CDR3 is TGTGCCAGCACCTGGTTAGCGGGGGGGGCCTCGAACACCGGGGAGCTGTTTTTT. The complete variable domain, with remaining parts taken from reference TRBV7-6 and TRBJ2-2, reads GAGVSQSPRYKVTKRGQDVALRCDPISGHVSLYWYRQALGQGPEFLTYFNYEAQQDKSGLPNDRFSAERPEGSISTLTIQRTEQRDSAMYRCASTWLAGGASNTGELFFGEGSRLTVL.

Many counts were recorded for this clonotype. The chain uses TRBV5-1 and TRBJ2-5; a weak D match, TRBD1 (6 bases). The germline V and J ends were trimmed by 4 bases and 2 bases, with 18 bases remaining between them. The CDR3 is made up of 16 amino acids. Germline CDR1 reads SGHRS; CDR2 reads YFSETQ. CDR3 protein: CASSRGQFGVQETQYF. In DNA form, the CDR3 reads TGCGCCAGCAGCCGAGGACAGTTTGGGGTTCAAGAGACCCAGTACTTC.

This clonotype came up many times. The chain links TRBV20-1 to TRBJ2-7; D is undetermined. Deletions cut 1 base from V and 2 bases from J, with 3 bases between. The CDR3 contains 11 residues. Germline loops: CDR1 DFQATT, CDR2 SNEGSKA (reference sequence). CDR3 residues: CSARGPYEQYF. The CDR3 nucleotides are TGCAGTGCTAGAGGCCCCTACGAGCAGTACTTC.

This clonotype was observed at least ten times. The chain employs TRBV9 and TRBJ2-1; 7 bases align to TRBD2. Unmatched junction bases numbered 5, after V lost 0 bases and J lost 5 bases. CDR3 length equals 15 residues. Germline lookup yields CDR1 SGDLS and CDR2 YYNGEE. The CDR3 coding sequence is TGTGCCAGCAGCGTAGGGGGCGGGGGAAACAATGAGCAGTTCTTC. Its protein is CASSVGGGGNNEQFF.

This clonotype has more than one count but fewer than ten. The chain carries TRBV7-2 and TRBJ1-3; 9 bases are shared with TRBD1. The CDR3 loop spans 15 amino acids. V was pared by 3 bases and J by 4 bases, with 4 bases of the junction left unmatched. Germline V gene data show CDR1 as SGHTA and CDR2 as FQGNSA. Written as DNA, the CDR3 is TGTGCCAGCAGCTTTGGGACAGGGAAGGGAAACACCATATATTTT. Translating it yields CASSFGTGKGNTIYF.

The chain is built from TRBV6-1 and TRBJ1-4; possible D gene TRBD1, 6 bases. The CDR3 runs to 14 residues. Between the trimmed V and J ends, which lost 8 bases and 11 bases, there was a span of 21 bases. In germline, CDR1 is MNHNS, CDR2 SASEGT. The CDR3 DNA follows: TGTGCCAGCGCAAAAGGGGGGGTGGAAAGTAAACTGTTTTTT. Translation: CASAKGGVESKLFF.

This clonotype has a count of ten or more. The genes are TRBV29-1 and TRBJ1-4; 8 nucleotides line up with TRBD1. Per the germline V gene, CDR1 is SQVTM and CDR2 is ANQGSEA. CDR3 length: 13 residues. V was clipped by 7 bases and J by 2 bases; unmatched bases: 3. The CDR3 loop is CSATGVTNEKLFF. The DNA for the CDR3 is TGCAGCGCGACAGGGGTCACTAATGAAAAACTGTTTTTT.

A few counts support this clonotype. It may be a read error: a sequence one base away is much more abundant. This chain connects TRBV6-4 to TRBJ2-2; no firm D call. Germline V CDR1 and CDR2: MRHNA, SNTAGT. The CDR3 consists of 14 residues. The CDR3 DNA reads as TGTGCCAGCGGTGAAGTGACGAACACCGGGGAGCTGTTTTTT. Residues: CASGEVTNTGELFF.

To note about this clonotype: An end of the junction does not agree with germline; a read error may underlie this. The rearrangement joins TRBV18 to TRBJ1-2; possible D gene TRBD1, 5 bases. Germline loops: CDR1 KGHSH, CDR2 LQKENI. The CDR3 totals 14 residues. For the CDR3, the DNA is TGTGCCAGCTCACCCCCAGGGCCCGACTATGGCTGCACCTTC. Its translation is CASSPPGPDYGCTF. Using reference TRBV18 and TRBJ1-2 for the parts outside the CDR3, the full variable domain is NAGVMQNPRHLVRRRGQEARLRCSPMKGHSHVYWYRQLPEEGLKFMVYLQKENIIDESGMPKERFSAEFPKEGPSILRIQQVVRGDSAAYFCASSPPGPDYGCTFGSGTRLTVV.

The chain recombines TRBV19 with TRBJ1-5; D remains ambiguous. The CDR3 has 16 amino acids. Germline V gives CDR1 LNHDA, CDR2 SQIVND (reference sequence). V was trimmed by 0 bases and J by 2 bases, leaving 11 bases between them. Here the CDR3 reads CASSIDRALRNQPQHF. CDR3 DNA: TGTGCCAGTAGTATAGATCGGGCTCTGCGCAATCAGCCCCAGCATTTT.

This clonotype was seen at least ten times. CDR3 DNA sequence: TGTGCCAGCAGCTTAGCGGCTCTTCCAGGGCTCAGAGAGACCCAGTACTTC. Translating gives CASSLAALPGLRETQYF. This chain connects TRBV7-9 to TRBJ2-5; D may be TRBD1 (5 bases). V dropped 0 bases and J dropped 4 bases, with 18 bases sitting between them. Germline V CDR1 and CDR2: SEHNR, FQNEAQ (reference sequence). The length of the CDR3 is 17 residues.

This clonotype was counted only a few times. The chain is built from TRBV7-2 and TRBJ1-4; TRBD1 is a possible D gene (5 bases). Trimming shortened V by 5 bases and J by 7 bases, and 20 bases separated the two germline ends. The length of the CDR3 is 16 residues. Germline loops: CDR1 SGHTA, CDR2 FQGNSA. The CDR3 sequence is CASSPRGLAGGEKLFF. CDR3 DNA: TGTGCCAGCAGCCCAAGGGGACTAGCGGGGGGTGAAAAACTGTTTTTT.

This clonotype has only a few counts. The genes are TRBV3-1 and TRBJ2-2, with a weak D call TRBD2 (5 bases). V dropped 0 bases and J dropped 7 bases, with 12 bases sitting between them. This CDR3 comprises 15 residues. Germline CDR1 LGHDT, CDR2 YNNKEL (reference sequence). The CDR3 loop reads CASSQEPAVGGELFF. For the CDR3, the DNA is TGTGCCAGCAGCCAAGAGCCAGCGGTGGGCGGGGAGCTGTTTTTT.

This clonotype appeared many times. This chain connects TRBV7-9 to TRBJ2-5; TRBD1 matches at 9 bases. The germline V gene encodes CDR1 SEHNR and CDR2 FQNEAQ (reference sequence). V was pared by 5 bases and J by 5 bases, with 12 bases of the junction left unmatched. The CDR3 is made up of 16 amino acids. In DNA form, the CDR3 reads TGTGCCAGCAGCACCTGGACAGGGGCGGCCCTCGAGACCCAGTACTTC. This sequence encodes CASSTWTGAALETQYF.

The table lists this clonotype with many counts. The chain couples TRBV7-2 to TRBJ2-3; 9 bases map to TRBD2. V lost 5 bases, J lost 5 bases, and 11 bases stayed unmatched. CDR1 and CDR2 (germline): SGHTA, FQGNSA. The CDR3 is made up of 16 amino acids. CDR3 bases: TGTGCCAGCAGCGTGAGGGGCGGGGGGGCCGTAGATACGCAGTATTTT. Protein: CASSVRGGGAVDTQYF.

This clonotype was observed many times. V usage is TRBV5-1 and J usage is TRBJ1-4; D remains unclear. The CDR3 is 13 amino acids. The V and J ends lost 0 bases and 4 bases respectively, with 4 bases between them. Germline V lookup: CDR1 SGHRS, CDR2 YFSETQ. CDR3 region: CASSLDFNEKLFF. CDR3 nucleotides: TGCGCCAGCAGCTTGGACTTTAATGAAAAACTGTTTTTT.

This chain joins TRBV10-3 and TRBJ1-1; D is undetermined. The CDR3 loop spans 13 amino acids. Deletions cut 4 bases from V and 7 bases from J, with 13 bases between. Germline lookup yields CDR1 ENHRY and CDR2 SYGVKD. The CDR3 is CAISAREGGEAFF. DNA of the CDR3: TGTGCCATCAGTGCCCGGGAAGGTGGTGAAGCTTTCTTT.

This clonotype was seen repeatedly, ten times or more. The genes are TRBV9 and TRBJ1-1; D is possibly TRBD1 (6 bases). This CDR3 has 15 residues. In germline, CDR1 is SGDLS, CDR2 YYNGEE. Trimming pared 6 bases from V and 4 bases from J, leaving 19 bases between. DNA of the CDR3: TGTGCCAGCACCCCAAGGGCAGGGGAGGCCACTGAAGCTTTCTTT. Encoded protein: CASTPRAGEATEAFF.